These T cell receptor beta chains were read from a single sample in a study of PD-1 blockade in classical Hodgkin lymphoma. The data were produced by immunoSEQ multiplex PCR, yet TCRdb's version contains in-frame clones alone and is incomplete. The sample consists of 25,000 to 35,000 clones, approximately 94% of them appearing once. The sample taken for sequencing was peripheral blood mononuclear cells (PBMCs). The receptors derive from a human donor with classical Hodgkin lymphoma. Both conserved end residues are trimmed from each CDR3.

TRBV5-1,TRBJ1-2,ASSPRDRAGYT
TRBV5-6,TRBJ2-2,ASSLVRQANTGELF
TRBV5-4,TRBJ1-3,ASSPYGAGNTIY
TRBV29-1,TRBJ2-1,SAELATYNEQF
TRBV19,TRBJ2-1,ASSTLAGVPREQF
TRBV4-3,TRBJ2-7,ASSPTGDPSYEQY
TRBV9,TRBJ1-3,ASSVESSGNTIY
TRBV5-4,TRBJ2-6,ASTFFTGGSGANVLT
TRBV15,TRBJ2-5,ATSRDPGTAGRPSETQY
TRBV18,TRBJ2-5,ASSPGQVSETQY
TRBV18,TRBJ1-1,ASSLGFTGGETEAF
TRBV2,TRBJ2-2,ASSSGGNTGELF
TRBV6-5,TRBJ2-7,ASSYSLYSETYEQY
TRBV5-1,TRBJ1-1,ASRATGKDTTAF
TRBV19,TRBJ2-7,ASSIGRLAGGQWTYEQY
TRBV7-9,TRBJ1-4,ASSFTLGGNEKLF
TRBV9,TRBJ2-3,ASSGLRQGADTQY
TRBV18,TRBJ2-7,ASSPSDYEQY
TRBV10-3,TRBJ1-3,AISGTGGTGNTIY
TRBV7-2,TRBJ2-1,ASSWAGHNEQF
TRBV10-3,TRBJ2-1,AISQAGGAYNEQF
TRBV7-6,TRBJ2-1,ASSLARELNEQF
TRBV7-9,TRBJ2-6,ASSSGGGSSGANVLT
TRBV11-2,TRBJ1-2,ASSSSLDSLYGYT
TRBV4-3,TRBJ1-2,ASSQWSGRPGYT
TRBV11-2,TRBJ1-2,ASSPLSGRNYGYT
TRBV19,TRBJ2-1,ASSIRRGLGNEQF
TRBV5-6,TRBJ1-1,ASSLEWTEAF
TRBV18,TRBJ2-7,ASSPPGQGIYEQY
TRBV18,TRBJ1-6,ASSRAEYNSPLH
TRBV27,TRBJ2-7,ASSPGTSGSYEQY
TRBV16,TRBJ2-2,ASSQNANRAGELF
TRBV7-8,TRBJ2-3,ASSFPTGGTSEPDTQY
TRBV23-1,TRBJ2-3,ASSQSMNRGGDTQY
TRBV4-2,TRBJ1-1,ASSQDQGANTEAF
TRBV19,TRBJ1-5,ASREYSNQPQH
TRBV18,TRBJ2-1,ASSPLVGRLNEQF
TRBV30,TRBJ1-4,ACQGRLNEKLF
TRBV5-4,TRBJ2-7,ASSSSGTGTYEQY
TRBV4-3,TRBJ1-6,ASSQDWGAGSPLH
TRBV4-1,TRBJ1-1,ASSPRGTENTEAF
TRBV9,TRBJ2-3,ASSVRTGGRDTQY